This TCR beta chain was found in a study of CD8 T cells in ankylosing spondylitis. Regarding the study as a whole: A TCR beta motif of 8 or 9 highly homologous variants appeared characteristic of ankylosing spondylitis blood. Disease-linked clones displayed a CD8+ phenotype and appeared relatively rarely in peripheral blood. Previously reported in reactive arthritis synovial fluid and blood were some of the motif variants. Significantly higher representation of disease-linked clones was reported for matched ankylosing spondylitis synovial fluid.

The CDR3 extends over 11 amino acids. Looked up from germline, CDR1 is SEHNR and CDR2 is FQNEAQ (reference sequence). V shed 7 bases and J shed 6 bases, with 10 bases lying between them. In its sample, this clonotype was seen a few times. Its antigen is unknown. Researchers built TCR beta libraries using quantitative 5'-RACE with molecular barcodes. TCRdb ran MiXCR on the 5' RACE reads and lists one entry per CDR3 protein. The table shows 300,000 to 400,000 distinct CDR3 sequences, with approximately 20% occurring only once. The TCR originated in a male donor with ankylosing spondylitis. The sample was blood, either unsorted or a sorted T cell fraction (not recorded which). The chain joins TRBV7-9 to TRBJ2-7; D not resolved. CDR3 DNA sequence: TGTGCCAGCACCTCGTACGGCGAGCAGTACTTC. The encoded protein is CASTSYGEQYF. Supplemented by reference TRBV7-9 and TRBJ2-7, the full variable domain reads DTGVSQNPRHKITKRGQNVTFRCDPISEHNRLYWYRQTLGQGPEFLTYFQNEAQLEKSRLLSDRFSAERPKGSFSTLEIQRTEQGDSAMYLCASTSYGEQYFGPGTRLTVT.